The 8 T cell receptor beta chains below were found in one sample sequenced in a study of shared clonotypes between healthy human individuals. Sequencing was performed with immunoSEQ multiplex PCR; in TCRdb, only in-frame clones are kept and a portion is missing. The sample gives approximately 2.4 million clones, approximately 95% of which show up once; 0.1% to 0.15% is in the top ten. Sequencing was done on a sample of naive CD4+ T cells sorted from blood. This sample's subset: CD45RA+ positively selected. The receptors shown here come from a man aged 18 to 30 in good health.

Notes on this clone: Different DNA sequences within this sample yield the same CDR3. J is TRBJ2-3 and V is TRBV5-1, with 7 bases fitting TRBD2. The CDR3 contains 14 residues. Germline loops: CDR1 SGHRS, CDR2 YFSETQ. Trimming at V came to 4 bases and at J to 1 base, leaving 3 bases not matched to a gene. The CDR3 nucleotides read TGCGCCAGCAGCAGAACTAGCGGCACAGATACGCAGTATTTT. This gives the protein CASSRTSGTDTQYF.

This chain joins TRBV7-9 and TRBJ2-5; no clear D gene. Trimming stripped 5 bases from V and 2 bases from J, with 15 bases between. CDR3 length: 15 amino acids. Germline CDR1 reads SEHNR; CDR2 reads FQNEAQ (reference sequence). DNA of the CDR3: TGTGCCAGCAGCCTCAAAGGGCGAGAACAAGAGACCCAGTACTTC. It translates to CASSLKGREQETQYF.

The V and J genes are TRBV5-1 and TRBJ2-2; possibly TRBD1 for D (6 bases). V lost 0 bases to trimming and J lost 5 bases, with 14 bases between them. The V gene's germline CDR1 is SGHRS and CDR2 YFSETQ. This CDR3 spans 16 amino acids. The CDR3 DNA reads as TGCGCCAGCAGCTTGGTGGGGCAGGGGACGACCGGGGAGCTGTTTTTT. Translating it yields CASSLVGQGTTGELFF.

The V call is TRBV28, the J call TRBJ1-1; D gene ambiguous. V lost 4 bases and J 1 base, leaving 16 bases between the germline ends. Germline-derived CDR1 and CDR2 are MDHEN and SYDVKM. CDR3 length equals 16 residues. The chain's CDR3 is CASSSRSLRRNTEAFF. The CDR3 coding sequence is TGTGCCAGCAGTTCCAGGTCCCTCCGTAGGAACACTGAAGCTTTCTTT.

This clone was seen only once. The chain has TRBV18 and TRBJ2-7, with 10 bases matching TRBD2. Germline assignment: CDR1 KGHSH and CDR2 LQKENI. CDR3 length equals 16 residues. J was trimmed by 5 bases and V by 3 bases; bases with no gene match: 10. The CDR3 sequence is CASSPVLLAGVNEQYF. In nucleotides, the CDR3 is TGTGCCAGCTCACCGGTTCTCCTAGCGGGGGTAAACGAGCAGTACTTC.

With respect to this clone: One end of the junction does not line up with germline, which may come from a read error. V usage is TRBV7-7 and J usage is TRBJ2-5; 7 nucleotides match TRBD2. The CDR3 covers 13 residues. Germline CDR1 and CDR2: SSHAT and FNYEAQ (reference sequence). Here the CDR3 DNA reads TGTGCTAGCAGCCCCGGGACTATAGAGACCCAGTACTTC. It encodes CASSPGTIETQYF.

The CDR3 coding sequence is TGTGCCAGCAGCTGGGAAGGGGTCGCCACTGAAGCTTTCTTT. It codes for CASSWEGVATEAFF. The rearrangement links TRBV5-6 to TRBJ1-1; a weak D match, TRBD1 (5 bases). CDR1 is SGHDT and CDR2 is YYEEEE in the germline V gene. The V end was cut by 3 bases, the J end by 4 bases, with 13 bases between. The CDR3 sequence is 14 residues long.

CDR3 amino acids: CASSRLVGQTQYF. The CDR3, as DNA: TGTGCCAGCTCACGCCTCGTGGGCCAGACCCAGTACTTC. The chain combines TRBV18 with TRBJ2-5; D remains ambiguous. The germline CDR1 and CDR2 sequences are KGHSH and LQKENI. This CDR3 is built from 13 residues. V lost 4 bases and J 6 bases, leaving 12 bases between the germline ends. The complete variable domain, with remaining parts taken from reference TRBV18 and TRBJ2-5, reads NAGVMQNPRHLVRRRGQEARLRCSPMKGHSHVYWYRQLPEEGLKFMVYLQKENIIDESGMPKERFSAEFPKEGPSILRIQQVVRGDSAAYFCASSRLVGQTQYFGPGTRLLVL.